A single sample is the source of the 31 T cell receptor beta chains below, sequenced in a study of liver allograft versus peripheral blood T cells. The overall study: Transplanted-liver and recipient peripheral blood T cell receptor repertoires were compared.

TCRdb re-called the reads through MiXCR, storing one row per CDR3 protein. Of 13,000 or so distinct CDR3 sequences listed, about 19% are singletons. Every receptor here comes from a human patient who had a liver transplant. A subset of T cells may come from the graft donor.

This chain uses TRBV7-9 with TRBJ2-6, with 8 nucleotides matching TRBD1. V trimming: 4 bases; J trimming: 0 bases; junction bases outside the gene matches: 5. Germline CDR1 SEHNR, CDR2 FQNEAQ (reference sequence). The CDR3 runs 17 residues. CDR3 bases: TGTGCCAGCAGCTCAGGACAGGGTGGCTCTGGGGCCAACGTCCTGACTTTC. It yields the protein CASSSGQGGSGANVLTF.

Turning to this clonotype: A read error is the likely source, as a far larger clone sits one nucleotide away. CDR3 in amino acids: CASSPLVCGEQYF. The DNA of the CDR3 is TGTGCCAGCTCACCCCTGGTCTGTGGGGAGCAGTACTTC. The chain joins TRBV18 to TRBJ2-1; D gene ambiguous. The J call is doubtful: the DNA matches TRBJ2-7 better. The CDR3 length is 13 residues. Germline CDR1 KGHSH, CDR2 LQKENI.

This clonotype was counted many times. The V and J genes are TRBV15 and TRBJ1-4, with D perhaps TRBD1 (6 bases). The germline gives CDR1 LNHNV, CDR2 YYDKDF (reference sequence). The CDR3 is 19 amino acids. Deletions cut 3 bases from V and 4 bases from J, with 24 bases between. The CDR3 DNA follows: TGTGCCACCAGCAGGGGGGACATTTGGGAAGATCCGAGTAATGAAAAACTGTTTTTT. Its translation is CATSRGDIWEDPSNEKLFF.

Details on this clonotype: Given a much more abundant clone one base away, this may be a read error. The J gene is TRBJ2-1, the V gene TRBV6-1, with TRBD1 matching over 11 bases. Germline V gene sequence: CDR1 MNHNS, CDR2 SASEGT. This CDR3 comprises 18 residues. Written as DNA, the CDR3 is TGTGCCAGCAGTTATCGGACAGGGGGCCTGAGCTCCTACAATGGGCAGTTCTTC. Translated: CASSYRTGGLSSYNGQFF.

The genes are TRBV12-3 or TRBV12-4 and TRBJ2-1; D possibly corresponds to TRBD1 (6 bases). V shed 4 bases and J shed 11 bases, with 9 bases lying between them. This CDR3 contains 11 residues. The CDR3 coding sequence is TGTGCCAGCAGTTCGGGACAAAAGCAGTTCTTC. Its protein is CASSSGQKQFF.

This clonotype is medium-sized. The chain employs TRBV6-1 and TRBJ2-3; 7 nucleotides align to TRBD2. The CDR3 sequence is 16 residues long. The germline CDR1 and CDR2 sequences are MNHNS and SASEGT. V shed 2 bases and J 5 bases; nucleotides not matched to a gene: 10. CDR3: CASSELSGAGRDTQYF. CDR3 in DNA: TGTGCCAGCAGTGAACTTAGTGGAGCGGGGCGAGATACGCAGTATTTT.

This clonotype occurred a few times. The chain recombines TRBV28 with TRBJ1-3; possible D gene TRBD1, 6 bases. The CDR3 is 18 residues long. Per the germline V gene, CDR1 is MDHEN and CDR2 is SYDVKM. V was trimmed by 1 base and J by 2 bases, leaving 18 bases between them. The CDR3 region has the DNA TGTGCCAGCAGTTTATATGGCCAGGGGTTGGGTACTGGAAACACCATATATTTT. This translates into CASSLYGQGLGTGNTIYF.

In its sample, this clonotype is medium-sized. The chain links TRBV7-2 to TRBJ2-1; D gene uncertain. The CDR3 covers 14 residues. V dropped 2 bases and J dropped 9 bases, with 14 bases sitting between them. Germline loops: CDR1 SGHTA, CDR2 FQGNSA. This CDR3 reads CASSLIFADIEQFF. CDR3 DNA sequence: TGTGCCAGCAGCTTAATATTTGCAGACATTGAGCAGTTCTTC.

By share of the sample, this clonotype is medium-sized. J is TRBJ1-1 and V is TRBV6-5; D remains unclear. This CDR3 has 14 amino acids. Germline CDR1 is MNHEY and CDR2 is SVGAGI. V was clipped by 5 bases and J by 3 bases, with 13 bases between them. The chain's CDR3 is CASSGRGGYTEAFF. In DNA, the CDR3 is TGTGCCAGCAGTGGGAGAGGAGGATACACTGAAGCTTTCTTT.

The CDR3 region has the DNA TGTGCCAGCAGCGAAGCCTACGAGCAGTACTTC. This codes for CASSEAYEQYF. The V gene is TRBV7-9, the J gene TRBJ2-7; D uncertain. CDR3 length equals 11 residues. Looked up from germline, CDR1 is SEHNR and CDR2 is FQNEAQ (reference sequence). Trimming took 5 bases from V and 2 from J, leaving 4 bases between them.

V usage is TRBV20-1 and J usage is TRBJ1-1; a weak D match, TRBD1 (5 bases). V shed 1 base and J shed 8 bases, with 20 bases lying between them. CDR1 DFQATT and CDR2 SNEGSKA come from the germline V gene (reference sequence). The CDR3 is made up of 15 amino acids. CDR3 loop: CSARGGPGTVFEAFF. As DNA, the CDR3 is TGCAGTGCTAGAGGAGGACCCGGGACGGTTTTCGAAGCTTTCTTT.

In its sample, this clonotype is medium-sized. This chain joins TRBV19 and TRBJ1-2; D uncertain. This CDR3 region has 15 residues. The V gene's germline CDR1 is LNHDA and CDR2 SQIVND (reference sequence). Trimming removed 2 bases at V and 0 bases at J, with 10 bases between. The CDR3, as DNA: TGTGCCAGTAGTATACAGCCGGGTTCTAACTATGGCTACACCTTC. Encoded protein: CASSIQPGSNYGYTF.

In this sample, this clonotype turned up a few times. The J gene is TRBJ2-7, the V gene TRBV7-9; 8 bases fit TRBD1. The CDR3 contains 15 residues. The V gene's germline CDR1 is SEHNR and CDR2 FQNEAQ (reference sequence). V dropped 5 bases and J dropped 5; count of bases not matched to a gene: 11. This chain's CDR3 is CASSQHRGALDEQYF. Here the CDR3 DNA reads TGTGCCAGCAGCCAACACAGGGGGGCTTTGGACGAGCAGTACTTC.

This rearrangement joins TRBV9 to TRBJ2-5, with D perhaps matching TRBD2 (6 bases). Germline V lookup: CDR1 SGDLS, CDR2 YYNGEE. V was trimmed by 10 bases and J by 4 bases, leaving 17 bases between them. This CDR3 spans 13 amino acids. The CDR3 sequence: CAVADRRGETQYF. CDR3 in DNA: TGTGCCGTCGCGGACCGGCGGGGAGAGACCCAGTACTTC.

The table lists this clonotype with a few counts. The J gene is TRBJ2-2, the V gene TRBV12-3 or TRBV12-4; D gene unclear. Between the trimmed V and J ends, which lost 6 bases and 2 bases, there was a span of 16 bases. This CDR3 is 16 amino acids long. The chain's CDR3 is CASSRDPRRNTGELFF. The CDR3 bases are TGTGCCAGCAGCCGAGACCCCCGACGAAACACCGGGGAGCTGTTTTTT.

This clonotype has more than one count but fewer than ten. The J gene is TRBJ1-5, the V gene TRBV6-6; D is ambiguous. CDR1 is MNHNY, CDR2 SVGAGI, per germline (reference sequence). Trimming stripped 3 bases from V and 2 bases from J, with 2 bases between. CDR3 length: 12 amino acids. The CDR3 loop reads CASSYGNQPQHF. As DNA, the CDR3 is TGTGCCAGCAGTTATGGCAATCAGCCCCAGCATTTT.

In this sample, this clonotype is medium-sized. This chain uses TRBV10-3 with TRBJ1-2, with a weak D call TRBD1 (5 bases). Germline CDR1 ENHRY, CDR2 SYGVKD. The CDR3 spans 13 residues. V was trimmed by 4 bases and J by 5 bases, leaving 11 bases between them. The CDR3 sequence: CAISAGDQYGYTF. The CDR3 DNA reads TGTGCCATCAGTGCCGGGGACCAATATGGCTACACCTTC.

There are many counts of this clonotype. The V gene is TRBV5-4, the J gene TRBJ2-2; D uncertain. The CDR3 spans 14 residues. Germline loops: CDR1 SGHNT, CDR2 YYREEE (reference sequence). Trimming took 4 bases from V and 4 from J, leaving 11 bases between them. The CDR3 here is CASSPESLTGELFF. The CDR3 DNA reads TGTGCCAGCAGCCCCGAGAGTCTCACCGGGGAGCTGTTTTTT. Full variable domain (rest looked up from reference TRBV5-4 and TRBJ2-2): ETGVTQSPTHLIKTRGQQVTLRCSSQSGHNTVSWYQQALGQGPQFIFQYYREEENGRGNFPPRFSGLQFPNYSSELNVNALELDDSALYLCASSPESLTGELFFGEGSRLTVL.

Sample share makes this clonotype medium-sized. The chain recombines TRBV18 with TRBJ1-1, with a weak D call TRBD1 (5 bases). CDR3 length: 14 residues. CDR1 is KGHSH, CDR2 LQKENI, per germline. Trimming removed 4 bases at V and 1 base at J, with 10 bases between. As DNA, the CDR3 is TGTGCCAGCTCACTACAAGGACAGAACACTGAAGCTTTCTTT. Translation: CASSLQGQNTEAFF.

This clonotype is deemed medium-sized. The J gene is TRBJ2-1, the V gene TRBV19, with 11 bases matching TRBD2. The CDR3 length is 17 residues. J lost 8 bases, V lost 5 bases, and 14 bases had no gene match. CDR1 and CDR2 (germline): LNHDA, SQIVND (reference sequence). The CDR3 is CASSPATSGSPIHEQFF. The CDR3 DNA reads TGTGCCAGTAGTCCCGCCACTAGCGGGAGCCCCATCCATGAGCAGTTCTTC.

This clonotype was counted many times. The V call is TRBV10-3, the J call TRBJ2-3; 12 nucleotides line up with TRBD2. Germline loops: CDR1 ENHRY, CDR2 SYGVKD. Trimming removed 2 bases from V and 0 bases from J; junction bases left unmatched: 0. There are 16 residues in the CDR3. This CDR3 reads CAISEGLAGSTDTQYF. CDR3 bases: TGTGCCATCAGTGAGGGACTAGCGGGGAGCACAGATACGCAGTATTTT.

The chain carries TRBV20-1 and TRBJ2-2; 9 bases align to TRBD2. The junction had 9 bases not matched to a gene; V was cut back by 3 bases and J by 4 bases. Germline CDR1 is DFQATT and CDR2 is SNEGSKA (reference sequence). The CDR3 has 16 residues. The CDR3: CSASPPGGRGTGELFF. The CDR3 bases are TGCAGTGCTAGTCCGCCGGGCGGGAGGGGCACCGGGGAGCTGTTTTTT.

This clonotype has more than one count but fewer than ten. This rearrangement joins TRBV11-2 to TRBJ2-1; D might be TRBD2 (5 bases). Trimming cost V 5 bases and J 8 bases, with 13 bases left between them. Germline V gene data show CDR1 as SGHAT and CDR2 as FQNNGV. CDR3 length: 13 residues. CDR3 residues: CASSRGRVDEQFF. The CDR3 DNA reads TGTGCCAGCAGCCGAGGGCGGGTCGATGAGCAGTTCTTC.

By share, this clonotype counts as medium-sized. The chain carries TRBV6-1 and TRBJ2-5; the match to TRBD1 covers 7 bases. The CDR3 covers 13 residues. Germline trimming cut 6 bases from V and 4 bases from J; bases unmatched to any gene: 5. Germline assignment: CDR1 MNHNS and CDR2 SASEGT. This CDR3 is CASRDRNTETQYF. DNA of the CDR3: TGTGCCAGCAGGGACAGGAACACAGAGACCCAGTACTTC.

A few counts support this clonotype. J is TRBJ2-5 and V is TRBV12-3 or TRBV12-4; 7 bases map to TRBD1. V was pared by 3 bases and J by 4 bases, with 11 bases of the junction left unmatched. There are 16 residues in the CDR3. CDR3 sequence: CASSFGVGGWGETQYF. The CDR3 DNA reads TGTGCCAGCAGTTTCGGGGTAGGGGGCTGGGGAGAGACCCAGTACTTC.

Within the sample, this clonotype is medium-sized (0.01 to 0.1%). V is TRBV18 and J is TRBJ2-7; tentative D call: TRBD2 (5 bases). Trimming cost V 7 bases and J 5 bases, with 15 bases left between them. CDR1 is KGHSH, CDR2 LQKENI, per germline. CDR3 size: 13 residues. The CDR3 bases are TGTGCCAGCTACGAGGGTCCGGGCAACGAGCAGTACTTC. Protein sequence: CASYEGPGNEQYF.

This clonotype was seen only a few times. The chain carries TRBV10-3 and TRBJ1-5; 12 positions agree with TRBD1. Germline CDR1 ENHRY, CDR2 SYGVKD. The CDR3 is 17 amino acids. Losses at the gene ends were 4 bases for V and 6 bases for J; bases not matched to a gene: 10. The CDR3 bases are TGTGCCATCAGTGCCGGGACAGGGGGCTCCCGGTTTCAGCCCCAGCATTTT. Translating gives CAISAGTGGSRFQPQHF.

By share, this clonotype counts as medium-sized. The V gene is TRBV29-1, the J gene TRBJ2-7; D is possibly TRBD2 (7 bases). Germline V gene data show CDR1 as SQVTM and CDR2 as ANQGSEA. The CDR3 length is 14 residues. Trimming left V 3 bases short and J 2 bases short, with 14 bases between. The CDR3 sequence is CSVEAGASPYEQYF. In nucleotides, the CDR3 is TGCAGCGTTGAGGCGGGGGCCTCTCCCTACGAGCAGTACTTC.

This clonotype was seen repeatedly, ten times or more. This rearrangement joins TRBV7-2 to TRBJ2-3; no definite D call. The germline V gene has CDR1 SGHTA and CDR2 FQGNSA. The CDR3 is 13 amino acids. Between the trimmed V and J ends, which lost 5 bases and 0 bases, there was a span of 6 bases. CDR3 sequence reads: CASSLGSTDTQYF. In nucleotides, the CDR3 is TGTGCCAGCAGCCTGGGGAGCACAGATACGCAGTATTTT.

Turning to this clonotype: A much bigger clone sits one base away, suggesting this may be a read error. CDR3 DNA: TGTGCCTGGGCGCTTTCTCCTGGAAACACCATATATTTT. Encoded protein: CAWALSPGNTIYF. The V call is TRBV30, the J call TRBJ1-3; D is uncertain. V was shortened by 5 bases and J by 2 bases, with 10 bases between the two germline ends. This CDR3 is 13 amino acids long. CDR1 is GTSNPN, CDR2 SVGIG, per germline (reference sequence).

By share, this clonotype ranks as medium-sized. The CDR3 reads CASSYSSRGQGYNSPLHF. The CDR3 DNA reads as TGTGCCAGCAGTTACTCAAGTAGAGGACAGGGATATAATTCACCCCTCCACTTT. The rearrangement uses TRBV6-5 and TRBJ1-6, with 8 bases fitting TRBD1. This CDR3 region has 18 residues. CDR1 MNHEY and CDR2 SVGAGI come from the germline V gene. J was trimmed by 4 bases and V by 0 bases; bases with no gene match: 8.